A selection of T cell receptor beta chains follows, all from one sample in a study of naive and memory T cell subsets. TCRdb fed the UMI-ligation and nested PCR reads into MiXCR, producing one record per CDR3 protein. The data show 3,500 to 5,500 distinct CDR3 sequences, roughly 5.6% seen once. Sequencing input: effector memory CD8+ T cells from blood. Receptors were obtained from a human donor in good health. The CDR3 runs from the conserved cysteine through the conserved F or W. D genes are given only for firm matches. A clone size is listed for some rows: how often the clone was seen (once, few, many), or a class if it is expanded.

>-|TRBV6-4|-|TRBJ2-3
TGTGCCAGTTCGAATAGTCCCACAGATACGCAGTATTTT
CASSNSPTDTQYF
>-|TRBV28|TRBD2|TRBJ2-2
TGTGCCAGCAGTTTATGGTCTAGCGGAGCGAACACCGGGGAGCTGTTTTTT
CASSLWSSGANTGELFF
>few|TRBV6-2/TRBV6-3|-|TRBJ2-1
TGTGCCAGCAGTTACGACAGCACCTACAATGAGCAGTTCTTC
CASSYDSTYNEQFF
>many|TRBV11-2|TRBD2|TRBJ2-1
TGTGCCAGCAGCTTTACAGTGACTAGCGGGAGATACAATGAGCAGTTCTTC
CASSFTVTSGRYNEQFF
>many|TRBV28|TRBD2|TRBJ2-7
TGTGCCAGCGCTGCCCTAGCGGGAGGGCCCATCTCCTACGAGCAGTACTTC
CASAALAGGPISYEQYF
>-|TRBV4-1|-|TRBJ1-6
TGCGCCAGCAGCCAAGACGGGGACTCTAATTCACCCCTCCACTTT
CASSQDGDSNSPLHF
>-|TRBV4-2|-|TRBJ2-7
TGTGCCAGCAGCCAAGACCAGGGGAACTACGAGCAGTACTTC
CASSQDQGNYEQYF
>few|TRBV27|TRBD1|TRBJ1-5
TGTGCCAGCAGTTTATCGGCAGGGGGTCCCTATCAGCCCCAGCATTTT
CASSLSAGGPYQPQHF
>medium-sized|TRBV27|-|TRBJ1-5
TGTGCCAGCAGCCCGGGGGCGTTTCAGCCCCAGCATTTT
CASSPGAFQPQHF
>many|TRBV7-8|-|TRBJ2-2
TGTGCCAGCAGCTTAGAAACATGGTCGTTGTCCGGGGAGCTGTTTTTT
CASSLETWSLSGELFF
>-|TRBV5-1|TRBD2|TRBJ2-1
TGCGCCAGCAAACTAGCGGGAGGGAACGGTGAGCAGTTCTTC
CASKLAGGNGEQFF
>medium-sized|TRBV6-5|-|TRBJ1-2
TGTGCCAGCAGTCTCGACGGGCAGAGTCTTTATAACTATGGCTACACCTTC
CASSLDGQSLYNYGYTF
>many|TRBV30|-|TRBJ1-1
TGTGCCTGGAATCAGGGGAACGCTGAAGCTTTCTTT
CAWNQGNAEAFF
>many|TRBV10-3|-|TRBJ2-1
TGTGCCATCAGTGAGTCGGGGGAGACCTACAATGAGCAGTTCTTC
CAISESGETYNEQFF
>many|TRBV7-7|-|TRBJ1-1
TGTGCCAGCAGCCCAAGTGATATCCAGGACACTGAAGCTTTCTTT
CASSPSDIQDTEAFF
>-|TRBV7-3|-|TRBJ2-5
TGTGCCAGCAGCTTATCAGGGGGGGAAGAGACCCAGTACTTC
CASSLSGGEETQYF
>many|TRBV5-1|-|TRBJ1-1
TGCGCCAGCAGCTTGGCCGGCGGGAGGACCGGGGACACTGAAGCTTTCTTT
CASSLAGGRTGDTEAFF
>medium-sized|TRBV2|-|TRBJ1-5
TGTGCCAGCAGTGAACAGGGGCTTCTGCAGCCCCAGCATTTT
CASSEQGLLQPQHF
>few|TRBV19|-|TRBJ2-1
TGTGCCAGTAGTCGCTCCACAAGGTACAATGAGCAGTTCTTC
CASSRSTRYNEQFF
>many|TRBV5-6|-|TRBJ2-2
TGTGCCAGCAGCTTGAGTGCCGGGGAGCTGTTTTTT
CASSLSAGELFF
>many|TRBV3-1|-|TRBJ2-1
TGTGCCAGCAGCCCACGACGTAATGAGCAGTTCTTC
CASSPRRNEQFF
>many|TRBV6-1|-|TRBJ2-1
TGTGCCAGTGACGAGGACGGAGGCGGGTACAATGAGCAGTTCTTC
CASDEDGGGYNEQFF
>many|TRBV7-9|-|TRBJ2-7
TGTGCCAGCAGCCCGGGACACTCCTACGAGCAGTACTTC
CASSPGHSYEQYF
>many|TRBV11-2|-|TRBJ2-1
-
CASMVYLCASSLDYGSGEQFF
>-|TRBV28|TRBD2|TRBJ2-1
TGTGCCAGCAGCCCGGGGAGGGAACCTAATGAGCAGTTCTTC
CASSPGREPNEQFF
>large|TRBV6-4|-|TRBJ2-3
TGTGCCAGCAGTGGGGACAGCACAGATACGCAGTATTTT
CASSGDSTDTQYF
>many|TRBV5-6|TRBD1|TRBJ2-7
TGTGCCAGCAGCTCGTACTCCGGGACAGCGTACTACGAGCAGTACTTC
CASSSYSGTAYYEQYF
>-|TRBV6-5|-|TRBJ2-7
TGTGCCAGCAGTTACACTGACAGGTACTACGAGCAGTACTTC
CASSYTDRYYEQYF
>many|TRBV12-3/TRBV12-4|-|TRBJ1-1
TGTGCCAGCAGTTTAAGGCCTCTGGGGACTGAAGCTTTCTTT
CASSLRPLGTEAFF
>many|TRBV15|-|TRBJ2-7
TGTGCCACCAGCAGAGATTCGCTAGCGAGTTCTGCCGAGCAGTACTTC
CATSRDSLASSAEQYF
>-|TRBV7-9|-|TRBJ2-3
TGTGCCAGCACCCATTTTGGGGATACGCAGTATTTT
CASTHFGDTQYF
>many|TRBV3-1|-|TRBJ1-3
TGTGCCAGCACCGGACAGTCCTCTGGAAACACCATATATTTT
CASTGQSSGNTIYF
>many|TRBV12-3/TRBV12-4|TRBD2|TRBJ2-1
TGTGCCAGCAGTACGGGACTAGTAGTTTACAATGAGCAGTTCTTC
CASSTGLVVYNEQFF
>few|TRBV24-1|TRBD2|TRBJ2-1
TGTGCCACCAGTGATCGGACTAGCGGGAGTTCGAATGAGCAGTTCTTC
CATSDRTSGSSNEQFF
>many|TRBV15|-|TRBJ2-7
TGTGCCACCAGTGACGGGTCTTCCTACGAGCAGTACTTC
CATSDGSSYEQYF
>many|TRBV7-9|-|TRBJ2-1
TGTGCCAGCAGCCCGCGAACCGGGACCTGGGGGGATAATGAGCAGTTCTTC
CASSPRTGTWGDNEQFF
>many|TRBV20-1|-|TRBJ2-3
TGCAGTGCTAGAGTTCCCACTAGCACAGATACGCAGTATTTT
CSARVPTSTDTQYF
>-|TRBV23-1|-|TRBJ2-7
TGCGCCAGCAGTCAAACCGGGACCTTACCCTACGAGCAGTACTTC
CASSQTGTLPYEQYF
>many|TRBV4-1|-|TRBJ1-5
TGCGCCAGCAGCCAAGATAGGGCGGGTGGCAATCAGCCCCAGCATTTT
CASSQDRAGGNQPQHF
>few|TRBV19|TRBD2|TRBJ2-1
TGTGCCAGTAGTATAGTTACGGGACTAGCTGTTGGTGAGCAGTTCTTC
CASSIVTGLAVGEQFF
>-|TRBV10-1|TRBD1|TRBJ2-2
TGCGCCAGCAGTGAGGGGGGACAGCACACCGGGGAGCTGTTTTTT
CASSEGGQHTGELFF
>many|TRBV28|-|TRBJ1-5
TGTGCCAGCAGTTTGGGATTCTCGACAGATCAGCCCCAGCATTTT
CASSLGFSTDQPQHF
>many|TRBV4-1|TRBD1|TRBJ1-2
TGCGCCAGCAGCCAAGACTGGGGACAGGGGCTTCATGGCTACACCTTC
CASSQDWGQGLHGYTF
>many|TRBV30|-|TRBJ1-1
TGTGCCTGGAGCCCCGGAGGAGGGCTCACTGAAGCTTTCTTT
CAWSPGGGLTEAFF
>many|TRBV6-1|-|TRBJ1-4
TGTGCCAGCAGTGAAGGTCAGGGGAATGAAAAACTGTTTTTT
CASSEGQGNEKLFF
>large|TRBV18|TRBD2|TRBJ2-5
TGTGCCAGCTCACCACCGGAAAATGCTAGCGGGAGATCGATGGAGACCCAGTACTTC
CASSPPENASGRSMETQYF
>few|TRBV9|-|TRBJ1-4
TGTGCCAGCAGCGTAGACCCCGGGTCAGGGGAAAAACTGTTTTTT
CASSVDPGSGEKLFF
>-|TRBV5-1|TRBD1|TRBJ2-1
TGCGCCAGCAGGTCCGGGACAGCGGATGTGAGGCAGTTCTTC
CASRSGTADVRQFF
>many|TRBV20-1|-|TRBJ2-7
TGCAGTGCCATCCGTCGGCACTCCTACGAGCAGTACTTC
CSAIRRHSYEQYF
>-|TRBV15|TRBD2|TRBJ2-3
TGTGCCACCAGCAGAGGGACTAGCGGCCACGGGGCAGATACGCAGTATTTT
CATSRGTSGHGADTQYF